These T cell receptor beta chains were read from a single sample in a study of human T cells and chemical hapten exposure. TCRdb itself ran the RACE reads through MiXCR, one entry per CDR3 protein. The sample consists of roughly 100,000 distinct CDR3 sequences, approximately 8.2% of them appearing once. Sequencing used whole blood. The receptor set was obtained from a female donor in good health. Some clones in this sample may be carry-over from other donors' samples. Each CDR3 is given with its conserved first and last residue. The D gene is left open where the match is weak. Part of the rows lack a size; the others show once, few, many or a class for expanded clones.

V	J	D	size	CDR3	DNA
TRBV6-2/TRBV6-3	TRBJ1-1	.	many	CASSYSNSAGEAFF	TGTGCCAGCAGTTACTCGAATTCCGCAGGAGAAGCTTTCTTT
TRBV4-3	TRBJ1-5	TRBD1	.	CASSQEAGTGAQPQHF	TGCGCCAGCAGCCAAGAGGCCGGGACAGGGGCCCAGCCCCAGCATTTT
TRBV5-5	TRBJ2-3	.	.	CASSPHAGEVTDTQYF	TGTGCCAGCAGCCCCCACGCAGGCGAAGTTACAGATACGCAGTATTTT
TRBV11-2	TRBJ1-1	.	.	CASSSSPGGLTEAFF	TGTGCCAGCAGCTCCTCCCCGGGGGGGCTCACTGAAGCTTTCTTT
TRBV20-1	TRBJ2-7	TRBD2	few	CSARHGTSSYEQYF	TGCAGTGCTAGACATGGGACTAGCTCCTACGAGCAGTACTTC
TRBV7-9	TRBJ2-4	.	few	CASSDPIQGFHYYF	TGTGCCAGCAGTGATCCCATTCAGGGGTTCCATTATTACTTC
TRBV10-3	TRBJ2-1	TRBD1	many	CAISGDRDIIYNEQFF	TGTGCCATCAGTGGGGACAGGGATATAATTTACAATGAGCAGTTCTTC
TRBV18	TRBJ2-5	.	few	CASSPPQNQETQYF	TGTGCCAGCTCACCACCACAAAACCAAGAGACCCAGTACTTC
TRBV5-1	TRBJ2-5	.	.	CASSLRDSQETQYF	TGCGCCAGCAGCTTGCGGGATTCACAAGAGACCCAGTACTTC
TRBV2	TRBJ2-1	TRBD2	few	CASIRDGEGEQFF	TGTGCCAGCATACGCGATGGGGAGGGTGAGCAGTTCTTC
TRBV12-3/TRBV12-4	TRBJ1-5	.	few	CASSFWAGGDQPQHF	TGTGCCAGCAGTTTTTGGGCAGGAGGGGATCAGCCCCAGCATTTT